The 21 T cell receptor beta chains listed next were all sequenced from one sample in a study of OX40 agonist ivuxolimab in advanced cancers. Libraries were prepared by immunoSEQ multiplex PCR; TCRdb keeps only in-frame clonotypes and omits some of them. The data show some 60,000 clones, with about 90% seen just once and 13% to 15% held by the top ten. Here the sequenced sample was CD4+ or CD8+ T cells sorted from blood, taken in a trial of the OX40 agonist ivuxolimab. All receptors derive from an adult with an advanced solid tumor such as melanoma, head and neck, liver or kidney cancer.

The chain carries TRBV2 and TRBJ2-3; 10 bases are a match to TRBD2. The V and J ends lost 6 bases and 3 bases, in that order; junction bases with no gene match: 6. This CDR3 region has 15 residues. From germline, CDR1 is SNHLY and CDR2 FYNNEI. The CDR3 DNA is TGTGCCAGCAGCCTTGATAGCGGGAGGACAGATACGCAGTATTTT. This codes for CASSLDSGRTDTQYF.

The V and J genes are TRBV2 and TRBJ2-1, with 14 nucleotides matching TRBD2. CDR1 SNHLY and CDR2 FYNNEI come from the germline V gene. CDR3 length: 15 amino acids. The V and J ends lost 5 bases and 10 bases, in that order; junction bases with no gene match: 7. CDR3 in amino acids: CASSRTSGRKGEQFF. In DNA, the CDR3 is TGTGCCAGCAGTCGGACTAGCGGGAGGAAGGGGGAGCAGTTCTTC. Full variable domain (missing parts from reference TRBV2 and TRBJ2-1): EPEVTQTPSHQVTQMGQEVILRCVPISNHLYFYWYRQILGQKVEFLVSFYNNEISEKSEIFDDQFSVERPDGSNFTLKIRSTKLEDSAMYFCASSRTSGRKGEQFFGPGTRLTVL.

The chain links TRBV7-6 to TRBJ2-1; 7 bases are a match to TRBD2. Germline V gene data show CDR1 as SGHVS and CDR2 as FNYEAQ. The CDR3 sequence is 12 residues long. With V trimmed by 5 bases and J by 9 bases, 4 bases remained unmatched. The DNA of the CDR3 is TGTGCCAGCAGCCCCGCGGGAGTTGAGCAGTTCTTC. Its translation: CASSPAGVEQFF.

The J gene is TRBJ2-1, the V gene TRBV4-3; 8 bases match TRBD2. With 4 bases clipped from V and 0 bases from J, the junction kept 2 bases outside the gene matches. CDR3 size: 15 residues. Looked up from germline, CDR1 is LGHNA and CDR2 is YSLEER. For the CDR3, the DNA is TGCGCCAGCAGCCCAAGCGGGGGCTCCTACAATGAGCAGTTCTTC. Encoded protein: CASSPSGGSYNEQFF.

The V gene is TRBV7-2, the J gene TRBJ1-1; D ambiguous. V was clipped by 0 bases and J by 5 bases, with 7 bases between them. This CDR3 is 13 amino acids long. Germline V gives CDR1 SGHTA, CDR2 FQGNSA. The CDR3 DNA follows: TGTGCCAGCAGCTTAGCGGTTGGGACTGAAGCTTTCTTT. This gives the protein CASSLAVGTEAFF.

Remarks on this clone: The conserved final phenylalanine or tryptophan is absent from the CDR3, which likely points to a read error. The V gene is TRBV5-1, the J gene TRBJ2-7, with 7 positions matching TRBD2. This CDR3 region has 14 residues. V gave up 2 bases and J gave up 7 bases; unmatched junction bases: 9. Germline V CDR1 and CDR2: SGHRS, YFSETQ. The CDR3 DNA reads TGCGCCAGCAGCTTCTCTCTTGCGGGAGATGAGCAGTACCTC. Translating it yields CASSFSLAGDEQYL.

The J gene is TRBJ2-7, the V gene TRBV10-3; 9 nucleotides align to TRBD1. The CDR3 runs 12 residues. From germline, CDR1 is ENHRY and CDR2 SYGVKD. J was trimmed by 6 bases and V by 11 bases; bases with no gene match: 8. CDR3 nucleotide sequence: TGTGCCGCACAACAGGGGGCTGGCGAGCAGTACTTC. This translates into CAAQQGAGEQYF.

The J gene is TRBJ2-5, the V gene TRBV5-1; no firm D call. The end of the DNA fits TRBJ2-7 better, so the J call may be wrong. The germline gives CDR1 SGHRS, CDR2 YFSETQ. The CDR3 covers 11 residues. CDR3 residues: CASKEAYEQYF. The CDR3 DNA is TGCGCCAGCAAAGAAGCCTACGAGCAGTACTTC.

The chain employs TRBV28 and TRBJ2-3; TRBD1 agrees at 7 bases. Germline V gives CDR1 MDHEN, CDR2 SYDVKM. This CDR3 has 14 residues. V was clipped by 5 bases and J by 6 bases; unmatched bases: 8. The CDR3 DNA reads as TGTGCCAGCAGTGACAGGGCACGAGGGGATACGCAGTATTTT. Protein: CASSDRARGDTQYF.

The chain is built from TRBV11-2 and TRBJ2-5, with no clear D. The V gene's germline CDR1 is SGHAT and CDR2 FQNNGV. V was clipped by 5 bases and J by 6 bases, with 13 bases between them. This CDR3 spans 13 amino acids. CDR3 bases: TGTGCCAGCAGCCCCCCGGGCATAAAGACCCAGTACTTC. Translation: CASSPPGIKTQYF. Together with reference TRBV11-2 and TRBJ2-5, the CDR3 gives the full variable domain: EAGVAQSPRYKIIEKRQSVAFWCNPISGHATLYWYQQILGQGPKLLIQFQNNGVVDDSQLPKDRFSAERLKGVDSTLKIQPAKLEDSAVYLCASSPPGIKTQYFGPGTRLLVL.

The rearrangement joins TRBV28 to TRBJ2-7; D unresolved. The CDR3 covers 15 residues. The germline gives CDR1 MDHEN, CDR2 SYDVKM. V was pared by 5 bases and J by 2 bases, with 16 bases between. The CDR3 sequence: CASSGLSQRTYEQYF. The CDR3 bases are TGTGCCAGCAGTGGATTAAGTCAGAGGACCTACGAGCAGTACTTC.

J is TRBJ1-5 and V is TRBV4-1, with 7 bases identical to TRBD1. The CDR3 loop spans 17 amino acids. V was clipped by 4 bases and J by 3 bases; unmatched bases: 12. Germline V gene sequence: CDR1 MGHRA, CDR2 YSYEKL. The CDR3 bases are TGCGCCAGCAGCCCCCAAGAGGGCAGGGGGTCCAATCAGCCCCAGCATTTT. Encoded protein: CASSPQEGRGSNQPQHF.

The chain carries TRBV27 and TRBJ1-6, with a weak D call TRBD1 (5 bases). Trimming removed 5 bases from V and 0 bases from J, with 11 bases in between. From germline, CDR1 is MNHEY and CDR2 SMNVEV (reference sequence). The CDR3 consists of 16 residues. CDR3 nucleotides: TGTGCCAGCAGTCCAAGACAGACCTCCTATAATTCACCCCTCCACTTT. The encoded protein is CASSPRQTSYNSPLHF.

The chain is built from TRBV5-5 and TRBJ2-5; 10 bases match TRBD2. CDR3 length: 18 amino acids. The junction had 16 bases not matched to a gene; V was cut back by 4 bases and J by 4 bases. From germline, CDR1 is SGHKS and CDR2 YYEKEE (reference sequence). In nucleotides, the CDR3 is TGTGCCAGCAGCCCTCGCCTAGCGGGAGCAGGTTGGGCAGAGACCCAGTACTTC. It codes for CASSPRLAGAGWAETQYF.

The chain links TRBV5-5 to TRBJ2-3; the D gene is possibly TRBD1 (5 bases). The CDR3 has 14 residues. CDR1 is SGHKS, CDR2 YYEKEE, per germline (reference sequence). Between the trimmed V and J ends, which lost 1 base and 2 bases, there was a span of 8 bases. The CDR3 DNA sequence: TGTGCCAGCAGCTTGCAACAGGACACAGATACGCAGTATTTT. Its protein is CASSLQQDTDTQYF. Using reference TRBV5-5 and TRBJ2-3 for the parts outside the CDR3, the full variable domain is DAGVTQSPTHLIKTRGQQVTLRCSPISGHKSVSWYQQVLGQGPQFIFQYYEKEERGRGNFPDRFSARQFPNYSSELNVNALLLGDSALYLCASSLQQDTDTQYFGPGTRLTVL.

The J gene is TRBJ2-7, the V gene TRBV6-5; D gene unclear. V shed 9 bases and J shed 7 bases, with 19 bases lying between them. The CDR3 is made up of 13 amino acids. Germline lookup yields CDR1 MNHEY and CDR2 SVGAGI. The CDR3 bases are TGTGCCAGTGGGGTTATAAGGGCGTCTGAGCAGTACTTC. Encoded protein: CASGVIRASEQYF.

The rearrangement links TRBV6-5 to TRBJ2-1; TRBD2 aligns across 7 bases. Looked up from germline, CDR1 is MNHEY and CDR2 is SVGAGI. The CDR3 is 14 residues long. Trimming at V came to 5 bases and at J to 7 bases, leaving 8 bases not matched to a gene. The CDR3 region is CASSPRLAGNEQFF. CDR3 DNA: TGTGCCAGCAGTCCTAGACTAGCCGGGAATGAGCAGTTCTTC.

The chain employs TRBV9 and TRBJ2-1; 8 nucleotides match TRBD2. CDR1 SGDLS and CDR2 YYNGEE come from the germline V gene. The V and J ends lost 4 bases and 5 bases, in that order; junction bases with no gene match: 11. CDR3 length: 16 residues. CDR3 amino acids: CASSPRWVAGNNEQFF. The CDR3 nucleotides are TGTGCCAGCAGCCCTCGTTGGGTAGCGGGAAACAATGAGCAGTTCTTC.

This rearrangement joins TRBV12-5 to TRBJ1-5; 7 bases align to TRBD1. The CDR3 spans 16 residues. The V gene's germline CDR1 is LGHNT and CDR2 FRNRAP. V shed 0 bases and J 4 bases; nucleotides not matched to a gene: 6. The CDR3 coding sequence is TGTGCTAGTGGTTTGGTTGAGGACAGGACGAATCAGCCCCAGCATTTT. Amino acids: CASGLVEDRTNQPQHF. Based on the CDR3 plus reference TRBV12-5 and TRBJ1-5, the full variable domain is DARVTQTPRHKVTEMGQEVTMRCQPILGHNTVFWYRQTMMQGLELLAYFRNRAPLDDSGMPKDRFSAEMPDATLATLKIQPSEPRDSAVYFCASGLVEDRTNQPQHFGDGTRLSIL.

The rearrangement joins TRBV5-1 to TRBJ2-6; unclear D gene. CDR1 and CDR2 from the germline V gene are SGHRS and YFSETQ. Trimming left V 6 bases short and J 1 base short, with 5 bases between. CDR3 length equals 13 residues. The CDR3 here is CASTRSGANVLTF. DNA of the CDR3: TGCGCCAGCACTAGGTCTGGGGCCAACGTCCTGACTTTC.

V gene TRBV2 combines with J gene TRBJ2-1; D uncertain. Trimming took 6 bases from V and 0 from J, leaving 12 bases between them. The germline V gene has CDR1 SNHLY and CDR2 FYNNEI. This CDR3 has 15 residues. DNA for the CDR3: TGTGCCAGCAGCGCTCTCCGGAGCTCCTACAATGAGCAGTTCTTC. Translated, it gives CASSALRSSYNEQFF. Using reference TRBV2 and TRBJ2-1 for the parts outside the CDR3, the full variable domain is EPEVTQTPSHQVTQMGQEVILRCVPISNHLYFYWYRQILGQKVEFLVSFYNNEISEKSEIFDDQFSVERPDGSNFTLKIRSTKLEDSAMYFCASSALRSSYNEQFFGPGTRLTVL.